This is a list of T cell receptor beta chains from one sample in a study of vaccination effects on CD4 cells after COVID-19. Using immunoSEQ multiplex PCR, the repertoire was profiled, and TCRdb retains in-frame clones only, with some absent. The table records about 23,000 clones, approximately 70% of them present only once. No antigen has been assigned to these receptors. This specimen was CD4+ T cells from PBMCs cultured with SARS-CoV-2 spike peptides, taken before COVID-19 vaccination. These receptors were taken from a human donor who received a COVID-19 vaccine. Each CDR3 is given with its conserved first and last residue. Each record gives: V gene, D gene, CDR3 length, clone size, J gene, CDR3 DNA, CDR3 protein. D genes are given only for firm matches. Size tells how often a clone was seen (once, few, many) or the class of an expanded clone, and some rows leave it out.

V: TRBV5-4
D: -
length: 14
size: once
J: TRBJ2-5
DNA: TGTGCCAGCAGCACTGGACGGAGCCAAGAGACCCAGTACTTC
CDR3: CASSTGRSQETQYF

V: TRBV4-2
D: TRBD2
length: 17
size: -
J: TRBJ2-3
DNA: TGTGCCAGCAGCAGGACTAGCGGTCAACCTAGCACAGATACGCAGTATTTT
CDR3: CASSRTSGQPSTDTQYF

V: TRBV3-1/TRBV3-2
D: TRBD1
length: 15
size: -
J: TRBJ2-4
DNA: TGTGCCAGCAGCATCCACTCGACAGGGATAAACATTCAGTACTTC
CDR3: CASSIHSTGINIQYF

V: TRBV24-1
D: -
length: 11
size: -
J: TRBJ1-5
DNA: TGTGCCACCAGTGATGGTAGGGCCCAGCATTTT
CDR3: CATSDGRAQHF

V: TRBV5-4
D: TRBD1
length: 14
size: -
J: TRBJ2-7
DNA: TGTGCCAGCAGCTCCGGACAGGGACCCTACGAGCAGTACTTC
CDR3: CASSSGQGPYEQYF

V: TRBV4-1
D: -
length: 14
size: -
J: TRBJ2-1
DNA: TGCGCCAGCAGCCAAGAATCGGACTTGGGTGAGCAGTTCTTC
CDR3: CASSQESDLGEQFF

V: TRBV2
D: TRBD1
length: 16
size: -
J: TRBJ2-1
DNA: TGTGCCAGCAGTGAGACCGGGACAGGGGTGCCCAATGAGCAGTTCTTC
CDR3: CASSETGTGVPNEQFF

V: TRBV24-1
D: TRBD1
length: 15
size: -
J: TRBJ2-2
DNA: TGTGCCACCAGTCCGTACGACAGGGACACCGGGGAGCTGTTTTTT
CDR3: CATSPYDRDTGELFF

V: TRBV3-1/TRBV3-2
D: TRBD1
length: 16
size: -
J: TRBJ2-1
DNA: TGTGCCAGCAGCTACGGACAGGGCGCTACGCCCAATGAGCAGTTCTTC
CDR3: CASSYGQGATPNEQFF

V: TRBV25-1
D: -
length: 15
size: -
J: TRBJ1-1
DNA: TGTGCCAGCAGTGATCTCCGGGACCTGAACACTGAAGCTTTCTTT
CDR3: CASSDLRDLNTEAFF

V: TRBV6-2/TRBV6-3
D: TRBD2
length: 15
size: -
J: TRBJ2-3
DNA: TGTGCCAGCAGTTACCCGGATAGCGGGTCGGATACGCAGTATTTT
CDR3: CASSYPDSGSDTQYF

V: TRBV6-5
D: -
length: 14
size: -
J: TRBJ2-3
DNA: TGTGCCAGCAGTTACGGGTCTGGCACAGATACGCAGTATTTT
CDR3: CASSYGSGTDTQYF

V: TRBV7-2
D: -
length: 13
size: -
J: TRBJ2-1
DNA: TGTGCCAGCAGCTTGAGACGAGAAAGTGAGCAGTTCTTC
CDR3: CASSLRRESEQFF

V: TRBV19
D: -
length: 16
size: once
J: TRBJ2-2
DNA: TGTGCCAGTAGCAAAACAGGCCTCTTCTCCACCGGGGAGCTGTTTTTT
CDR3: CASSKTGLFSTGELFF

V: TRBV21-1
D: -
length: 15
size: -
J: TRBJ2-3
DNA: TGTGCCAGCAGCAATTGGTCTTTTTGCACAGATACGCAGTATTTT
CDR3: CASSNWSFCTDTQYF

V: TRBV18
D: -
length: 15
size: -
J: TRBJ1-2
DNA: TGTGCCAGCTCACCAGGGAGGGTAGCTAACTATGGCTACACCTTC
CDR3: CASSPGRVANYGYTF

V: TRBV5-4
D: -
length: 13
size: -
J: TRBJ2-2
DNA: TGTGCCAGCAGCTTGGACAGCACCGGGGAGCTGTTTTTT
CDR3: CASSLDSTGELFF

V: TRBV2
D: -
length: 14
size: -
J: TRBJ1-2
DNA: TGTGCCAGCAGTGAGATATCCAGCAATGGTGGCTACACCTTC
CDR3: CASSEISSNGGYTF

V: TRBV10-3
D: -
length: 15
size: few
J: TRBJ2-1
DNA: TGTGCCATCAGTGGGCAGCTTGGGACCTACAATGAGCAGTTCTTC
CDR3: CAISGQLGTYNEQFF

V: TRBV3-1/TRBV3-2
D: -
length: 16
size: -
J: TRBJ2-5
DNA: TGTGCCAGCAGCCTCTGGTCGGGGCGCGGTGATGAGACCCAGTACTTC
CDR3: CASSLWSGRGDETQYF

V: TRBV28
D: TRBD2
length: 20
size: -
J: TRBJ2-7
DNA: TGTGCCAGCAGCCCTCTCTTTGAGGGACTAGCGGGGGGACGTAACTACGAGCAGTACTTC
CDR3: CASSPLFEGLAGGRNYEQYF

V: TRBV3-1/TRBV3-2
D: TRBD1
length: 15
size: -
J: TRBJ1-2
DNA: TGTGCCAGCAGCCAAGTGAACCAACCAGGGGGTGGCTACACCTTC
CDR3: CASSQVNQPGGGYTF

V: TRBV15
D: TRBD2
length: 16
size: once
J: TRBJ2-1
DNA: TGTGCCACCAGCAGAGCTCCTAGCGGGAGGGATGATGAGCAGTTCTTC
CDR3: CATSRAPSGRDDEQFF

V: TRBV27
D: -
length: 13
size: -
J: TRBJ2-1
DNA: TGTGCCACCGGGCCAAATAGTTCCGGTGAGCAGTTCTTC
CDR3: CATGPNSSGEQFF

V: TRBV7-9
D: TRBD1
length: 16
size: -
J: TRBJ2-1
DNA: TGTGCCAGCAGCCACTCGGGACAGGGTAAATTCAATGAGCAGTTCTTC
CDR3: CASSHSGQGKFNEQFF

V: TRBV5-4
D: TRBD2
length: 18
size: -
J: TRBJ2-5
DNA: TGTGCCAGCAGCACCTGGACTAGCGGGATATCCTCTGCGTCGACCCAGTACTTC
CDR3: CASSTWTSGISSASTQYF

V: TRBV19
D: TRBD2
length: 14
size: few
J: TRBJ2-1
DNA: TGTGCCAGTTGGTCGGGGAGGGCAGTTAGTGAGCAGTTCTTC
CDR3: CASWSGRAVSEQFF

V: TRBV2
D: -
length: 14
size: large
J: TRBJ1-3
DNA: TGTGCCAGCACCAGTGGGGGGCCTGGAAACACCATATATTTT
CDR3: CASTSGGPGNTIYF

V: TRBV6-1
D: TRBD2
length: 16
size: few
J: TRBJ2-3
DNA: TGTGCCAGCAGTGAACTTCGGACTAGCGGTGCAGATACGCAGTATTTT
CDR3: CASSELRTSGADTQYF

V: TRBV2
D: -
length: 12
size: -
J: TRBJ1-1
DNA: TGTGCCAGCAGTGGGGAGGTCAGAGAAGCTTTCTTT
CDR3: CASSGEVREAFF

V: TRBV5-6
D: -
length: 13
size: -
J: TRBJ1-2
DNA: TGTGCCAGCAGCGGAAGGCGTTCCTATGGCTACACCTTC
CDR3: CASSGRRSYGYTF

V: TRBV15
D: TRBD1
length: 15
size: -
J: TRBJ2-7
DNA: TGTGCCACCAGCAGAGCTAGGACAGGAGGATACGAGCAGTACTTC
CDR3: CATSRARTGGYEQYF

V: TRBV4-2
D: -
length: 15
size: once
J: TRBJ2-5
DNA: TGTGCCAGCAGCAGTCTGGGAGTTGGCCAAGAGACCCAGTACTTC
CDR3: CASSSLGVGQETQYF

V: TRBV3-1/TRBV3-2
D: TRBD1
length: 13
size: few
J: TRBJ2-7
DNA: TGTGCCAGCAGTCGACAGGGCCCCTACGAGCAGTACTTC
CDR3: CASSRQGPYEQYF

V: TRBV27
D: -
length: 15
size: -
J: TRBJ2-7
DNA: TGTGCCAGCAGTTTAGGGCCAGGGGTCCCCTACGAGCAGTACTTC
CDR3: CASSLGPGVPYEQYF

V: TRBV6-5
D: -
length: 13
size: -
J: TRBJ1-5
DNA: TGTGCCAGATCCCCCGGGCCCAATCAGCCCCAGCATTTT
CDR3: CARSPGPNQPQHF

V: TRBV12-5
D: -
length: 17
size: few
J: TRBJ1-5
DNA: TGTGCTAGTGGTTTGGTAAACTCCGGCAGACCTAATCAGCCCCAGCATTTT
CDR3: CASGLVNSGRPNQPQHF

V: TRBV18
D: -
length: 15
size: -
J: TRBJ1-2
DNA: TGTGCCAGCTCACGGGACTTGGGAGGGAACTATGGCTACACCTTC
CDR3: CASSRDLGGNYGYTF

V: TRBV9
D: -
length: 14
size: -
J: TRBJ2-1
DNA: TGTGCCAGCAGCGAAGCCCTGGTGTACAATGAGCAGTTCTTC
CDR3: CASSEALVYNEQFF

V: TRBV7-6
D: -
length: 19
size: -
J: TRBJ1-6
DNA: TGTGCCAGCAGCTTAGAGGCCCTTCGGGGGGCTGCAGGGTATTCACCCCTCCACTTT
CDR3: CASSLEALRGAAGYSPLHF

V: TRBV25-1
D: -
length: 16
size: -
J: TRBJ2-1
DNA: TGTGCCAGCAGCGGCGGCGGGATGACATTCTACAATGAGCAGTTCTTC
CDR3: CASSGGGMTFYNEQFF

V: TRBV6-5
D: -
length: 14
size: -
J: TRBJ1-1
DNA: TGTGCCAGCAGTTACTCTAATCTGAACACTGAAGCTTTCTTT
CDR3: CASSYSNLNTEAFF